This entry lists 30 T cell receptor beta chains sequenced from one sample in a study. MiXCR, applied by TCRdb to the RT-PCR reads, yields one record per CDR3 protein. The sample yields almost 700,000 distinct CDR3 sequences, 13% to 15% seen once. Specimen: memory CD4+ T cells from blood. Source of these receptors: a female donor in good health, serving as a healthy control.

This clonotype was detected only a few times. The chain uses TRBV12-3 or TRBV12-4 and TRBJ1-1; 7 bases fit TRBD1. This CDR3 has 14 amino acids. V gave up 5 bases and J gave up 7 bases; unmatched junction bases: 10. CDR3 coding DNA: TGTGCCAGCAGTCAAAACAGGGGTGGTGGTGAAGCTTTCTTT. Residues: CASSQNRGGGEAFF.

The rearrangement joins TRBV6-6 to TRBJ1-2; 7 bases fit TRBD1. CDR3 length: 16 amino acids. J was trimmed by 9 bases and V by 2 bases; bases with no gene match: 15. Germline CDR1 reads MNHNY; CDR2 reads SVGAGI (reference sequence). The CDR3 loop is CASSYTTGAAGESYTF. The CDR3 DNA is TGTGCCAGCAGTTACACCACAGGGGCCGCGGGGGAGAGCTACACCTTC.

This clonotype was observed a handful of times. The rearrangement joins TRBV7-8 to TRBJ2-3; D remains ambiguous. Looked up from germline, CDR1 is SGHVS and CDR2 is FQNEAQ. CDR3 length: 14 residues. Trimming left V 1 base short and J 5 bases short, with 10 bases between. CDR3 coding DNA: TGTGCCAGCAGCTTAGGGTCGACGGGAGATACGCAGTATTTT. Its protein is CASSLGSTGDTQYF.

The CDR3 is CASAWDETGGGNTIYF. The CDR3, as DNA: TGCGCCAGCGCATGGGACGAGACAGGGGGAGGAAACACCATATATTTT. This chain connects TRBV5-1 to TRBJ1-3; 9 bases line up with TRBD1. The CDR3 loop spans 16 amino acids. After removal of 7 bases from V and 4 bases from J, the junction contained 12 bases not matched to a gene. Per germline, CDR1 SGHRS and CDR2 YFSETQ.

This clonotype has ten or more counts. The chain carries TRBV29-1 and TRBJ1-5; D gene ambiguous. V was shortened by 5 bases and J by 4 bases, with 12 bases between the two germline ends. The CDR3 consists of 13 residues. Germline V gene data show CDR1 as SQVTM and CDR2 as ANQGSEA. CDR3 nucleotide sequence: TGCAGCGTTCTAGTTCAGGCGAATCAGCCCCAGCATTTT. Its protein is CSVLVQANQPQHF.

This clonotype showed up many times. The V gene is TRBV20-1, the J gene TRBJ1-1; D unresolved. Per the germline V gene, CDR1 is DFQATT and CDR2 is SNEGSKA (reference sequence). Trimming shortened V by 3 bases and J by 0 bases, and 11 bases separated the two germline ends. The CDR3 has 14 residues. CDR3 bases: TGCAGTGCTAGGGGCAGAGTTATGAACACTGAAGCTTTCTTT. Translating gives CSARGRVMNTEAFF.

This clonotype has more than one count but fewer than ten. The chain joins TRBV24-1 to TRBJ2-1; 10 bases are shared with TRBD1. There are 15 residues in the CDR3. Germline V gene data show CDR1 as KGHDR and CDR2 as SFDVKD. V gave up 4 bases and J gave up 7 bases; unmatched junction bases: 6. The CDR3 region is CATSDTRTGGNEQFF. The DNA of the CDR3 is TGTGCCACCAGTGACACCAGGACAGGGGGTAATGAGCAGTTCTTC.

This chain joins TRBV4-2 and TRBJ2-1; the match to TRBD1 covers 9 bases. In germline, CDR1 is LGHNA, CDR2 YNFKEQ. Trimming took 4 bases from V and 0 from J; bases not matched to a gene: 7. CDR3 length: 17 amino acids. The CDR3 DNA sequence: TGTGCCAGCAGCCGATCCGGGACAGGGAACTCCTACAATGAGCAGTTCTTC. Translation: CASSRSGTGNSYNEQFF.

The table lists this clonotype with a few counts. The rearrangement joins TRBV4-2 to TRBJ2-5; either TRBD1 or TRBD2 may supply D (5 bases each). This CDR3 has 15 amino acids. V was cut by 8 bases and J by 4 bases, with 20 bases left in between. CDR1 is LGHNA, CDR2 YNFKEQ, per germline. The CDR3 bases are TGTGCCAGCCCCGTCCCCCAAAAGAGGGGAGAGACCCAGTACTTC. Its translation: CASPVPQKRGETQYF.

Ten or more counts support this clonotype. The chain has TRBV10-3 and TRBJ2-7, with 9 bases lining up with TRBD1. CDR3 length: 16 amino acids. Germline CDR1 is ENHRY and CDR2 is SYGVKD. Trimming took 3 bases from V and 0 from J; bases not matched to a gene: 6. The CDR3 nucleotides are TGTGCCATCAGTGACCCGAAGACAGGGGGCTCCTACGAGCAGTACTTC. The encoded protein is CAISDPKTGGSYEQYF.

This clonotype was detected a few times. The genes are TRBV28 and TRBJ1-4; 8 nucleotides agree with TRBD1. This CDR3 comprises 15 residues. The trim removed 8 bases at V and 0 bases at J, leaving 5 bases unmatched. Germline V gives CDR1 MDHEN, CDR2 SYDVKM. CDR3 coding DNA: TGTGCCAGCCTAACAGGGGGTGCAACTAATGAAAAACTGTTTTTT. Translation: CASLTGGATNEKLFF.

This chain joins TRBV7-9 and TRBJ1-5; no clear D. V gave up 5 bases and J gave up 0 bases, with 11 bases separating them. The CDR3 extends over 15 amino acids. Germline lookup yields CDR1 SEHNR and CDR2 FQNEAQ (reference sequence). The CDR3 is CASSPSGGSNQPQHF. CDR3 nucleotide sequence: TGTGCCAGCAGCCCCTCAGGCGGTAGCAATCAGCCCCAGCATTTT. The variable domain in full, with the rest retrieved from reference TRBV7-9 and TRBJ1-5, is DTGVSQNPRHKITKRGQNVTFRCDPISEHNRLYWYRQTLGQGPEFLTYFQNEAQLEKSRLLSDRFSAERPKGSFSTLEIQRTEQGDSAMYLCASSPSGGSNQPQHFGDGTRLSIL.

In regard to this clonotype: One junction end disagrees with the germline gene, perhaps due to a read error. The V and J genes are TRBV5-1 and TRBJ2-3; unclear D gene. Germline V gene lookup returns CDR1 SGHRS and CDR2 YFSETQ. The length of the CDR3 is 12 residues. The CDR3 spells CASSSTSDTKYF. The CDR3 nucleotides read TGCGCCAGCAGCTCGACCTCGGATACGAAGTATTTT.

The chain joins TRBV5-6 to TRBJ2-6; D gene ambiguous. In germline, CDR1 is SGHDT, CDR2 YYEEEE. Trimming shortened V by 0 bases and J by 2 bases, and 6 bases separated the two germline ends. The CDR3 length is 15 residues. CDR3 coding DNA: TGTGCCAGCAGCTTGGATTTTACTGGGGCCAACGTCCTGACTTTC. This gives the protein CASSLDFTGANVLTF.

This clonotype was detected ten times or more. V gene TRBV12-3 or TRBV12-4 combines with J gene TRBJ2-7; D unclear. This CDR3 has 13 amino acids. Deletions cut 3 bases from V and 0 bases from J, with 6 bases between. CDR3 coding DNA: TGTGCCAGCAGTTTTGGCTACTCCTACGAGCAGTACTTC. Protein: CASSFGYSYEQYF.

The DNA of the CDR3 is TGTGCCAGCAGTCCGAGGACGGGGGAAGCTAACTATGGCTACACCTTC. Its protein is CASSPRTGEANYGYTF. The chain couples TRBV27 to TRBJ1-2; possibly TRBD1 for D (5 bases). The CDR3 contains 16 residues. The germline V gene encodes CDR1 MNHEY and CDR2 SMNVEV (reference sequence). Trimming took 5 bases from V and 0 from J, leaving 16 bases between them.

This clonotype was seen more than once but under ten times. The V call is TRBV5-1, the J call TRBJ2-7; no firm D call. The CDR3 consists of 16 residues. Germline V CDR1 and CDR2: SGHRS, YFSETQ. V lost 0 bases, J lost 6 bases, and 19 bases lay in between. The CDR3 reads CASSLVAAPTPGEQYF. The CDR3 DNA is TGCGCCAGCAGCTTGGTGGCAGCTCCCACTCCTGGCGAGCAGTACTTC. Filled out from reference TRBV5-1 and TRBJ2-7, the complete variable domain reads KAGVTQTPRYLIKTRGQQVTLSCSPISGHRSVSWYQQTPGQGLQFLFEYFSETQRNKGNFPGRFSGRQFSNSRSEMNVSTLELGDSALYLCASSLVAAPTPGEQYFGPGTRLTVT.

This clonotype was recorded many times. V usage is TRBV24-1 and J usage is TRBJ2-5, with D perhaps TRBD1 (6 bases). Germline CDR1 reads KGHDR; CDR2 reads SFDVKD. CDR3 length equals 14 residues. Trimming shortened V by 4 bases and J by 2 bases, and 10 bases separated the two germline ends. The chain's CDR3 is CATSDPDRQETQYF. CDR3 DNA sequence: TGTGCCACCAGTGACCCGGACAGACAAGAGACCCAGTACTTC.

The V call is TRBV20-1, the J call TRBJ1-5; 7 nucleotides agree with TRBD1. The V gene end was trimmed by 4 bases and the J gene end by 3 bases; junction bases not matched to a gene: 6. The CDR3 has 14 amino acids. The germline V gene encodes CDR1 DFQATT and CDR2 SNEGSKA (reference sequence). This chain's CDR3 is CSATPGGPNQPQHF. CDR3 DNA sequence: TGCAGTGCTACCCCAGGGGGGCCCAATCAGCCCCAGCATTTT.

In this sample, this clonotype turned up a few times. The chain uses TRBV28 and TRBJ1-4, with unresolved D. The germline V and J ends were trimmed by 5 bases and 2 bases, with 9 bases remaining between them. Germline CDR1 and CDR2: MDHEN and SYDVKM. The CDR3 sequence is 14 residues long. The CDR3 bases are TGTGCCAGCAGTCCCAGGATGACTAATGAAAAACTGTTTTTT. The encoded protein is CASSPRMTNEKLFF.

This clonotype has a handful of counts. This rearrangement joins TRBV4-3 to TRBJ2-2; D is possibly TRBD1 or TRBD2 (5 bases each). V was pared by 0 bases and J by 6 bases, with 11 bases between. CDR3 length equals 15 residues. The V gene's germline CDR1 is LGHNA and CDR2 YSLEER. The CDR3 DNA is TGCGCCAGCAGCCAAGATAGGGTGGGGGCCGGGGAGCTGTTTTTT. Translation gives CASSQDRVGAGELFF.

In its sample, this clonotype was seen many times. The rearrangement joins TRBV20-1 to TRBJ2-1, with TRBD1 as a possible D gene (5 bases). The V gene's germline CDR1 is DFQATT and CDR2 SNEGSKA (reference sequence). The V gene lost 5 bases and the J gene lost 12 bases, with 17 bases spanning the gap. The CDR3 is 12 residues long. The CDR3 sequence is CSAPLKGLGQFF. In DNA, the CDR3 is TGCAGTGCTCCATTAAAGGGGTTGGGGCAGTTCTTC.

This clonotype was recorded a few times. The chain combines TRBV2 with TRBJ2-3; 11 nucleotides line up with TRBD1. Per the germline V gene, CDR1 is SNHLY and CDR2 is FYNNEI. Trimming took 2 bases from V and 3 from J; bases not matched to a gene: 7. This CDR3 spans 17 amino acids. The CDR3 DNA is TGTGCCAGCAGTGAAACGTGGGGACAGGGGGTTACAGATACGCAGTATTTT. Protein: CASSETWGQGVTDTQYF.

The chain carries TRBV20-1 and TRBJ2-7; D possibly matches TRBD1 or TRBD2 (5 bases each). The CDR3 contains 15 residues. The V end was cut by 6 bases, the J end by 2 bases, with 20 bases between. CDR1 is DFQATT and CDR2 is SNEGSKA in the germline V gene (reference sequence). This CDR3 reads CSARAPGTVTYEQYF. CDR3 DNA: TGCAGTGCCCGGGCCCCAGGGACGGTGACCTACGAGCAGTACTTC.

Only a few counts were recorded for this clonotype. The chain links TRBV2 to TRBJ2-2; 9 nucleotides match TRBD2. This CDR3 has 16 amino acids. After removal of 5 bases from V and 5 bases from J, the junction contained 9 bases not matched to a gene. Germline CDR1 is SNHLY and CDR2 is FYNNEI. The CDR3 coding sequence is TGTGCCAGCAGTAAACCGGGACTAGCCTTAACCGGGGAGCTGTTTTTT. Amino acids: CASSKPGLALTGELFF.

The chain links TRBV7-9 to TRBJ2-7, with no clear D. The CDR3 extends over 13 amino acids. V gave up 7 bases and J gave up 2 bases, with 12 bases separating them. CDR1 SEHNR and CDR2 FQNEAQ come from the germline V gene (reference sequence). This CDR3 is CASNQAPAYEQYF. The CDR3 DNA is TGTGCCAGCAATCAGGCCCCAGCCTACGAGCAGTACTTC.

The rearrangement links TRBV7-2 to TRBJ2-7; TRBD2 matches 9 bases. Germline lookup yields CDR1 SGHTA and CDR2 FQGNSA. The V segment lost 0 bases and the J segment 0 bases; nucleotides outside the gene matches: 3. The CDR3 extends over 16 amino acids. The CDR3 nucleotides read TGTGCCAGCAGCTTAGCTAGCGGGAGCCGCTCCTACGAGCAGTACTTC. Residues: CASSLASGSRSYEQYF.

This chain joins TRBV5-6 and TRBJ2-6; 7 bases are a match to TRBD1. The CDR3 length is 18 residues. The V and J ends lost 2 bases and 0 bases, in that order; junction bases with no gene match: 8. The germline V gene encodes CDR1 SGHDT and CDR2 YYEEEE. The CDR3 loop reads CASSLPGQMFSGANVLTF. The DNA of the CDR3 is TGTGCCAGCAGCTTACCGGGACAGATGTTCTCTGGGGCCAACGTCCTGACTTTC. Using reference TRBV5-6 and TRBJ2-6 for the parts outside the CDR3, the full variable domain is DAGVTQSPTHLIKTRGQQVTLRCSPKSGHDTVSWYQQALGQGPQFIFQYYEEEERQRGNFPDRFSGHQFPNYSSELNVNALLLGDSALYLCASSLPGQMFSGANVLTFGAGSRLTVL.

This chain joins TRBV28 and TRBJ2-1; D uncertain. V was cut by 6 bases and J by 16 bases, with 16 bases left in between. Per germline, CDR1 MDHEN and CDR2 SYDVKM. The CDR3 spans 11 residues. CDR3 sequence reads: CASSRYKWYFF. CDR3 nucleotide sequence: TGTGCCAGCAGCCGTTACAAGTGGTACTTCTTC.

This chain connects TRBV28 to TRBJ2-1, with D perhaps matching TRBD1 or TRBD2 (6 bases each). Germline V gene sequence: CDR1 MDHEN, CDR2 SYDVKM. This CDR3 has 19 residues. Between the trimmed V and J ends, which lost 5 bases and 3 bases, there was a span of 26 bases. The chain's CDR3 is CASSGMGGHLTVVYNEQFF. CDR3 nucleotides: TGTGCCAGCAGTGGGATGGGGGGACACCTTACGGTGGTCTACAATGAGCAGTTCTTC.